The 23 T cell receptor beta chains reported below all come from one sample, sequenced in a study of blood T cell repertoires in COVID-19. Profiled with immunoSEQ multiplex PCR; TCRdb holds only in-frame clones, not every one. The profile shows under 200,000 clones, around 86% of them singletons. The sample was peripheral blood. These receptors originate from a woman between 40 and 55 years old with acute or convalescent COVID-19.

The table lists this clone with a few counts. The chain recombines TRBV7-9 with TRBJ2-5, with D possibly TRBD2 on 6 matching bases. The CDR3 is made up of 17 amino acids. Deletions cut 2 bases from V and 4 bases from J, with 20 bases between. The germline gives CDR1 SEHNR, CDR2 FQNEAQ (reference sequence). This chain's CDR3 is CASSLSVGGGSIETQYF. The CDR3 DNA is TGTGCCAGCAGCTTAAGCGTCGGGGGAGGCTCTATAGAGACCCAGTACTTC.

This clone was picked up one time. The rearrangement links TRBV6-5 to TRBJ1-1; TRBD1 might be the D (5 bases). V gave up 4 bases and J gave up 0 bases, with 9 bases separating them. Germline V gene sequence: CDR1 MNHEY, CDR2 SVGAGI. The CDR3 loop spans 14 amino acids. As DNA, the CDR3 is TGTGCCAGCAGTTCCGGGGGATTGAACACTGAAGCTTTCTTT. This sequence encodes CASSSGGLNTEAFF.

The chain joins TRBV7-2 to TRBJ1-5; D remains ambiguous. Trimming cost V 5 bases and J 4 bases, with 12 bases left between them. The CDR3 runs to 14 residues. Per germline, CDR1 SGHTA and CDR2 FQGNSA. The CDR3 protein is CASSETTGNQPQHF. Written as DNA, the CDR3 is TGTGCCAGCAGCGAAACGACTGGGAATCAGCCCCAGCATTTT.

This clone came up a few times. The V gene is TRBV6-5, the J gene TRBJ2-7, with 9 bases lining up with TRBD1. The CDR3 runs to 16 residues. J gave up 2 bases and V 2 bases, and 7 bases lay outside the gene matches. CDR1 is MNHEY, CDR2 SVGAGI, per germline. The DNA for the CDR3 is TGTGCCAGCAGTTACGAAGGACAGGGGCCAACCTACGAGCAGTACTTC. Translation gives CASSYEGQGPTYEQYF.

The chain combines TRBV5-1 with TRBJ2-1; possible D gene TRBD1, 6 bases. The length of the CDR3 is 16 residues. In germline, CDR1 is SGHRS, CDR2 YFSETQ. V was trimmed by 0 bases and J by 8 bases, leaving 18 bases between them. CDR3 in amino acids: CASSLVNGGASHEQFF. The CDR3 DNA is TGCGCCAGCAGCTTGGTAAATGGGGGCGCCTCCCATGAGCAGTTCTTC. The full variable domain, with the rest looked up from reference TRBV5-1 and TRBJ2-1, is KAGVTQTPRYLIKTRGQQVTLSCSPISGHRSVSWYQQTPGQGLQFLFEYFSETQRNKGNFPGRFSGRQFSNSRSEMNVSTLELGDSALYLCASSLVNGGASHEQFFGPGTRLTVL.

The rearrangement joins TRBV2 to TRBJ1-2, with D maybe TRBD1 (6 bases). This CDR3 is built from 11 residues. The germline gives CDR1 SNHLY, CDR2 FYNNEI. V was cut by 5 bases and J by 6 bases, with 7 bases left in between. Here the CDR3 reads CASSPGDGYTF. CDR3 in DNA: TGTGCCAGCAGTCCAGGGGATGGCTACACCTTC.

The rearrangement joins TRBV7-6 to TRBJ1-3; D may be TRBD1 (5 bases). From germline, CDR1 is SGHVS and CDR2 FNYEAQ. This CDR3 contains 17 residues. V was trimmed by 4 bases and J by 0 bases, leaving 16 bases between them. The CDR3 sequence is CASSSISTGSSGNTIYF. The CDR3 coding sequence is TGTGCCAGCAGCTCTATATCCACAGGCTCCTCTGGAAACACCATATATTTT.

This rearrangement joins TRBV25-1 to TRBJ2-2; maybe TRBD2 (5 bases). Germline CDR1 is MGHDK and CDR2 is SYGVNS. V was cut by 5 bases and J by 2 bases, with 9 bases left in between. This CDR3 is 14 amino acids long. CDR3 sequence: CASSFGDNTGELFF. The CDR3, as DNA: TGTGCCAGCAGTTTCGGGGATAACACCGGGGAGCTGTTTTTT.

V is TRBV2 and J is TRBJ1-2; 12 bases agree with TRBD1. J lost 8 bases, V lost 5 bases, and 6 bases had no gene match. Per germline, CDR1 SNHLY and CDR2 FYNNEI. The CDR3 contains 14 residues. CDR3: CASSWDRGLQGYTF. The CDR3, as DNA: TGTGCCAGCAGTTGGGACAGGGGGCTTCAGGGCTACACCTTC.

This chain uses TRBV15 with TRBJ2-1, with a weak D call TRBD1 (5 bases). Germline CDR1 and CDR2: LNHNV and YYDKDF (reference sequence). Trimming left V 1 base short and J 7 bases short, with 8 bases between. This CDR3 contains 13 residues. The CDR3, as DNA: TGTGCCACCAGCAGAGGACAGTTTAATGAGCAGTTCTTC. It specifies CATSRGQFNEQFF. Looking up the rest from reference TRBV15 and TRBJ2-1 gives the full variable domain: DAMVIQNPRYQVTQFGKPVTLSCSQTLNHNVMYWYQQKSSQAPKLLFHYYDKDFNNEADTPDNFQSRRPNTSFCFLDIRSPGLGDTAMYLCATSRGQFNEQFFGPGTRLTVL.

This clone was recorded once. The genes are TRBV28 and TRBJ1-6, with 7 bases identical to TRBD1. The junction had 14 bases not matched to a gene; V was cut back by 5 bases and J by 4 bases. The germline V gene encodes CDR1 MDHEN and CDR2 SYDVKM. There are 18 residues in the CDR3. CDR3: CASSGQGGASSYNSPLHF. CDR3 bases: TGTGCCAGCAGTGGCCAGGGGGGCGCTTCTAGTTATAATTCACCCCTCCACTTT.

The rearrangement uses TRBV6-5 and TRBJ1-6; D is perhaps TRBD1 (6 bases). This CDR3 is built from 14 residues. CDR1 and CDR2 from the germline V gene are MNHEY and SVGAGI. V lost 5 bases, J lost 6 bases, and 11 bases lay in between. The CDR3 loop reads CASSRTDGNSPLHF. The CDR3 bases are TGTGCCAGCAGTCGGACAGATGGTAATTCACCCCTCCACTTT.

The V gene is TRBV5-1, the J gene TRBJ2-2, with 11 bases identical to TRBD1. In germline, CDR1 is SGHRS, CDR2 YFSETQ. This CDR3 has 17 residues. J was trimmed by 5 bases and V by 4 bases; bases with no gene match: 10. CDR3 coding DNA: TGCGCCAGCAGCGCCGGGACAGGGGGTCTTGGAACCGGGGAGCTGTTTTTT. This gives the protein CASSAGTGGLGTGELFF.

This clone was seen a single time. CDR3 protein: CASSEGTGGQSYGYTF. The CDR3 DNA reads TGTGCCAGCAGTGAGGGGACAGGGGGCCAAAGCTATGGCTACACCTTC. V is TRBV6-1 and J is TRBJ1-2, with 12 nucleotides matching TRBD1. This CDR3 has 16 residues. Trimming at V came to 3 bases and at J to 4 bases, leaving 6 bases not matched to a gene. Germline lookup yields CDR1 MNHNS and CDR2 SASEGT.

V and J are TRBV28 and TRBJ2-7, with TRBD2 matching 7 bases. CDR3 length equals 15 residues. V was clipped by 7 bases and J by 1 base; unmatched bases: 10. CDR1 is MDHEN, CDR2 SYDVKM, per germline. The CDR3 region is CASTLGSGESYEQYF. The DNA for the CDR3 is TGTGCCAGCACACTTGGGAGCGGGGAGTCCTACGAGCAGTACTTC. The full variable domain, completed using reference TRBV28 and TRBJ2-7, is DVKVTQSSRYLVKRTGEKVFLECVQDMDHENMFWYRQDPGLGLRLIYFSYDVKMKEKGDIPEGYSVSREKKERFSLILESASTNQTSMYLCASTLGSGESYEQYFGPGTRLTVT.

The chain is built from TRBV20-1 and TRBJ2-1; 9 positions match TRBD1. This CDR3 is 13 amino acids long. Per the germline V gene, CDR1 is DFQATT and CDR2 is SNEGSKA (reference sequence). The V gene end was trimmed by 6 bases and the J gene end by 9 bases; junction bases not matched to a gene: 9. The CDR3 sequence: CSASNRGQGEQFF. The CDR3 DNA sequence: TGCAGTGCCAGTAACAGGGGGCAGGGTGAGCAGTTCTTC.

The V gene is TRBV24-1, the J gene TRBJ2-2, with D possibly TRBD2 on 6 matching bases. This CDR3 contains 14 residues. Germline V gene data show CDR1 as KGHDR and CDR2 as SFDVKD. Trimming cost V 7 bases and J 0 bases, with 8 bases left between them. The CDR3 is CATRAGTNTGELFF. CDR3 in DNA: TGTGCCACCAGGGCGGGAACGAACACCGGGGAGCTGTTTTTT.

The chain joins TRBV3-1 (or the pseudogene TRBV3-2) to TRBJ2-2, with 11 bases fitting TRBD2. V lost 3 bases and J lost 5; bases outside the gene matches: 5. This CDR3 has 16 amino acids. CDR1 is LGHDT and CDR2 is YNNKEL in the germline V gene (reference sequence). The CDR3 loop is CASSHLAGGRTGELFF. For the CDR3, the DNA is TGTGCCAGCAGCCACCTAGCGGGGGGACGTACCGGGGAGCTGTTTTTT.

The sample holds one count of this clone. The J gene is TRBJ1-2, the V gene TRBV7-6, with 10 positions matching TRBD1. The J segment lost 6 bases and the V segment lost 5 bases, leaving 6 bases of the junction unmatched. Looked up from germline, CDR1 is SGHVS and CDR2 is FNYEAQ. The CDR3 runs to 14 residues. For the CDR3, the DNA is TGTGCCAGCAGCCCGCGACAGGGGGCGGATGGCTACACCTTC. Translation: CASSPRQGADGYTF.

The gene calls are TRBV3-1 (or the pseudogene TRBV3-2) and TRBJ1-5; D gene unclear. The CDR3 sequence is 14 residues long. Trimming cost V 0 bases and J 9 bases, with 12 bases left between them. CDR1 is LGHDT and CDR2 is YNNKEL in the germline V gene (reference sequence). The CDR3 region is CASSQDVAARPQHF. The CDR3 region has the DNA TGTGCCAGCAGCCAAGATGTGGCTGCACGGCCCCAGCATTTT.

This clone has a handful of counts. The V call is TRBV5-1, the J call TRBJ1-1, with D possibly TRBD1 on 6 matching bases. CDR1 SGHRS and CDR2 YFSETQ come from the germline V gene. CDR3 size: 18 residues. Deletions cut 1 base from V and 4 bases from J, with 23 bases between. CDR3 bases: TGCGCCAGCAGCTTGTTCGGGGGGCGGTTTGCTCCCGGCACTGAAGCTTTCTTT. Protein: CASSLFGGRFAPGTEAFF.

The rearrangement links TRBV7-2 to TRBJ2-2; tentatively, D is TRBD1 (5 bases). Trimming took off 5 bases at V and 2 bases at J, with 9 bases between the two ends. In germline, CDR1 is SGHTA, CDR2 FQGNSA. This CDR3 is 14 amino acids long. This chain's CDR3 is CASSITGNTGELFF. The DNA for the CDR3 is TGTGCCAGCAGCATCACAGGAAACACCGGGGAGCTGTTTTTT.

This clone has a count of ten or more. CDR3 DNA: TGTGCCAGCAGCCAAACCGGGACAGGGGTCGAGCAGTACTTC. This sequence encodes CASSQTGTGVEQYF. The V and J genes are TRBV7-9 and TRBJ2-7; TRBD1 matches at 10 bases. V lost 5 bases and J lost 6; bases outside the gene matches: 7. The germline V gene encodes CDR1 SEHNR and CDR2 FQNEAQ (reference sequence). This CDR3 region has 14 residues.